This TCR beta chain was observed in a study of shared clonotypes between healthy human individuals (TCRdb year 2020). About the investigation overall: The cohort included a few men and a couple of women between 18 and 49 years of age. To increase sequencing depth and limit assay-specific biases, different laboratories used diverse techniques to prepare libraries and sequence TCR repertoires. Blood TCR repertoires of about 5 healthy adults were deeply sequenced to estimate repertoire size and the extent of clonotype sharing between individuals. Between about 0.8 and 9.5 billion PBMCs per donor were obtained by leukapheresis. For each donor, CD4 naive and CD4 memory were each given three plates, CD8 naive was given two plates, and CD8 memory was given one plate. The full study reports these points: Because the study included a small number of donors, the genetic and exposure-history diversity represented was limited. Incomplete sequencing was indicated by rarefaction of sorted-subset datasets, despite the large sequencing depth. When several donors were compared, the shared fraction of clonotypes was about 5.2% for naive CD4, about 4% for naive CD8, 2.3% for memory CD4, and around 0.37% for memory CD8. Pairwise subsampling led to the expectation that sequencing depth would affect the degree of clonotype sharing among donors. Sampling was restricted to blood, and TCR repertoires in tissues likely differ from the TCR repertoires found in blood. Higher generation probabilities were observed for clonotypes shared by all four sorted-subset donors than for non-shared clonotypes. Naive subsets generally had larger estimated clonotype richness than memory subsets did.

Healthy HIV-negative adults with no recently reported acute infections or vaccinations were included as donors. All donors were Caucasian adults living in Nashville, Tennessee, USA. CD4+ T cells were enriched by magnetic negative selection; naive cells were then positively selected on CD45RA, and the negative fraction formed the memory subset. Blood was obtained by leukapheresis, after which PBMCs were separated by Ficoll-Histopaque density gradient centrifugation and cryopreserved in liquid nitrogen vapor phase. Analytical flow cytometry was used to check the purity and quantity of every magnetically sorted T cell population. Each sorted fraction had its genomic DNA isolated and then quantified by UV absorbance on a Nanodrop 2000c. TCR CDR3 regions were amplified from genomic DNA by multiplex PCR using the deep immunoSEQ assay. For each cell subset, the extracted genomic DNA was distributed evenly across all wells of several immunoSEQ 96-well plates, and each plate served as one replicate. For sorted subsets, roughly 200 ng of genomic DNA, equivalent to roughly 33,000 T cell genomes, went into each replicate PCR. The purified libraries were quantified using a Qubit 3.0 fluorometer, sized with a Bioanalyzer 2100, and then quantified again using the KAPA Library Quantification kit. Each immunoSEQ 96-well plate was sequenced on its own single-read 150-cycle Illumina NextSeq 550 flow cell. Per the original workflow: Because the immunoSEQ output held only junctional sequences and lacked quality scores, the filtering could not match the filtering applied to full-length reads. To assign V/J genes and CDR3, sequences were annotated using PyIR, a Python wrapper for IgBLAST v1.9, with IMGT germline references. Any read was removed if the V/J assignment was weak (E-value above 1e-6), the CDR3 was missing, or the read contained stop codons, out-of-frame junctions, or ambiguous translated residues. V3J clonotypes were defined as sequences sharing the same inferred V gene, J gene, and CDR3 amino acid sequence. To compute the percentage overlap between repertoires, the number of shared unique clonotypes was divided by the size of the smaller repertoire. Repertoire richness was assessed with RTK rarefaction, the Chao1 estimator, and Recon v2.1 estimates of unobserved clonotypes. Generation probabilities for all TCRbeta clonotypes obtained by the gDNA method from a handful of donors were computed using OLGA. TCRdb mirrors the immuneACCESS table, restricted to in-frame sequences. Some clones are absent from its copies; in checked studies, under half trace to an unresolved V gene, and the reason for the others is unknown. That table supplies the V and J calls and clone size; D and trimming were determined from the DNA. The sample includes more than 2 million clones, with 95% observed a single time. In total, the top ten clones hold about 0.13% of the sample.

Only one count was recorded for this clone. Its specific antigen is unknown. Per-base qualities were not stored, and no clone one base away is much larger. Trimming takes 5 bases from V and 5 bases from J, and the germline ends sit 15 bases apart. The CDR3 numbers 14 residues from cysteine through phenylalanine. Left in the record is the CDR3 DNA by itself, 42 bases read in frame from the first base. The CDR1 and CDR2 encoded by the germline V gene are MGHDK and SYGVNS. Material for sequencing was naive CD4+ T cells sorted from blood. The label giving this sample's cell subset or site can be read as: CD45RA+ positively selected. This clonotype was obtained from a man younger than 35 in good health. This chain is built from TRBV25-1 and TRBJ2-5; the D element could tentatively be TRBD1 or TRBD2, as 5 bases agree for each. The CDR3 protein: CASSFGAGGETQYF. The DNA sequence reads TGTGCCAGCAGTTTCGGGGCAGGTGGGGAGACCCAGTACTTC. Outside the CDR3, residues come from the reference TRBV25-1 and TRBJ2-5 proteins, so the full variable domain is: EADIYQTPRYLVIGTGKKITLECSQTMGHDKMYWYQQDPGMELHLIHYSYGVNSTEKGDLSSESTVSRIRTEHFPLTLESARPSHTSQYLCASSFGAGGETQYFGPGTRLLVL.